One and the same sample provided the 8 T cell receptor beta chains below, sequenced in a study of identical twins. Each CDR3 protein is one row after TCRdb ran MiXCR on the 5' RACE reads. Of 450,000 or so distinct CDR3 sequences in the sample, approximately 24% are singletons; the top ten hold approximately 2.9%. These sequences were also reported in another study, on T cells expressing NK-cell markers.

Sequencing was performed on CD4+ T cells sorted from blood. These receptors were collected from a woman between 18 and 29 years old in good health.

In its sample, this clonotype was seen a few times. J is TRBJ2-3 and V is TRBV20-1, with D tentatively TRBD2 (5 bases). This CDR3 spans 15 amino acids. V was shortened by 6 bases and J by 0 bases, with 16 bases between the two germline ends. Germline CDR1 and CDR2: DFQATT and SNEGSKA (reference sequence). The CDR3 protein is CSAARTGSSTDTQYF. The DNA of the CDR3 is TGCAGTGCAGCCAGGACTGGTTCTAGCACAGATACGCAGTATTTT.

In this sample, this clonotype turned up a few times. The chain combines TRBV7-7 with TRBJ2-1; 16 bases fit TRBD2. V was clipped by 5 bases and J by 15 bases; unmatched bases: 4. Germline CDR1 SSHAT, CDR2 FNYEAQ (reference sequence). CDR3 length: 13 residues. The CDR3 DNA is TGTGCCAGCAGCCCGGGACTAGCGGGAGGGCGGTTCTTC. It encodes CASSPGLAGGRFF. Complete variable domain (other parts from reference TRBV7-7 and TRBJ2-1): GAGVSQSPRYKVTKRGQDVTLRCDPISSHATLYWYQQALGQGPEFLTYFNYEAQPDKSGLPSDRFSAERPEGSISTLTIQRTEQRDSAMYRCASSPGLAGGRFFGPGTRLTVL.

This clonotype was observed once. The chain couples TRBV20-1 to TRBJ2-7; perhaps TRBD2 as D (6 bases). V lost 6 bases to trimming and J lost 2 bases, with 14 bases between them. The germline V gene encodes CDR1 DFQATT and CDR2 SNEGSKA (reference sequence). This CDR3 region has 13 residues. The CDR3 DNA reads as TGCAGTGCAAACCCGGGACTCGCCTACGAGCAGTACTTC. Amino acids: CSANPGLAYEQYF.

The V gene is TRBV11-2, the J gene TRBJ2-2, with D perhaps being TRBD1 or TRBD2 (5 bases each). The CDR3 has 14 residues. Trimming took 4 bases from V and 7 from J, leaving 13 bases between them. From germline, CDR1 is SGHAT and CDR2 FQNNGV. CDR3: CASSSSGTVGELFF. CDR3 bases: TGTGCCAGCAGCTCCAGTGGGACCGTCGGGGAGCTGTTTTTT.

The CDR3 loop reads CASSLWTGSGYEQYF. In nucleotides, the CDR3 is TGCGCCAGCAGCCTCTGGACAGGGTCCGGGTACGAGCAGTACTTC. The rearrangement joins TRBV5-1 to TRBJ2-7; TRBD1 matches at 8 bases. There are 15 residues in the CDR3. V was pared by 4 bases and J by 4 bases, with 10 bases of the junction left unmatched. CDR1 and CDR2 (germline): SGHRS, YFSETQ.

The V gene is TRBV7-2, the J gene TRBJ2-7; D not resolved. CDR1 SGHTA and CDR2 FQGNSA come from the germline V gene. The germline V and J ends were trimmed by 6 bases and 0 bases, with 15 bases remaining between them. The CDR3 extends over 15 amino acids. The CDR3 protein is CASSKTRALSYEQYF. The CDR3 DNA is TGTGCCAGCAGTAAAACCCGGGCTCTCTCCTACGAGCAGTACTTC.

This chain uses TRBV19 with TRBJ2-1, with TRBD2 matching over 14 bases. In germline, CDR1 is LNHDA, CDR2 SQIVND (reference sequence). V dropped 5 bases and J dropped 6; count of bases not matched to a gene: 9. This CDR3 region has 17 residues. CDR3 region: CASSATGTSGGINEQFF. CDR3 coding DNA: TGTGCCAGTAGTGCCACCGGGACTAGCGGGGGTATCAATGAGCAGTTCTTC. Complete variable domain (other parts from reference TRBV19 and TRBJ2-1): DGGITQSPKYLFRKEGQNVTLSCEQNLNHDAMYWYRQDPGQGLRLIYYSQIVNDFQKGDIAEGYSVSREKKESFPLTVTSAQKNPTAFYLCASSATGTSGGINEQFFGPGTRLTVL.

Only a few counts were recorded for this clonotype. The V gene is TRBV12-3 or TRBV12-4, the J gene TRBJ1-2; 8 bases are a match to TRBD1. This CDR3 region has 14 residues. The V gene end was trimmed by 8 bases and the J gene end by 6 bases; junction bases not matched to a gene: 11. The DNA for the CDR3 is TGTGCCAGCTTCCTAGCGGCAGGGGGCCATGGCTACACCTTC. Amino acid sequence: CASFLAAGGHGYTF.